The count of the clone carrying this TCR beta chain is one. The antigen remains unidentified. This specimen comes from a study of cytomegalovirus exposure and HLA in healthy donors. Overall study results and limits: Per a prior analysis, the majority of TCR beta V segments were productive roughly 87% or roughly 30% of the time.

PCR involved 60 Vbeta and 13 Jbeta primers. Repertoires were generated with immunoSEQ multiplex PCR, while TCRdb's copy carries only in-frame clones and drops some. The data hold about 80,000 clones, with under 65% observed a single time. V was trimmed by 5 bases and J by 6 bases, leaving 16 bases between them. CDR1 and CDR2 from the germline V gene are GTSNPN and SVGIG (reference sequence). The CDR3 length is 14 residues. Input material: PBMCs. The gene calls are TRBV30 and TRBJ2-2, with D possibly TRBD2 on 5 matching bases. The source of this sequence is a male donor in good health and CMV-seropositive. The CDR3 DNA reads as TGTGCCTGGGCCACGGGCTACGGGGCCGGGGAGCTGTTTTTT. It yields the protein CAWATGYGAGELFF.